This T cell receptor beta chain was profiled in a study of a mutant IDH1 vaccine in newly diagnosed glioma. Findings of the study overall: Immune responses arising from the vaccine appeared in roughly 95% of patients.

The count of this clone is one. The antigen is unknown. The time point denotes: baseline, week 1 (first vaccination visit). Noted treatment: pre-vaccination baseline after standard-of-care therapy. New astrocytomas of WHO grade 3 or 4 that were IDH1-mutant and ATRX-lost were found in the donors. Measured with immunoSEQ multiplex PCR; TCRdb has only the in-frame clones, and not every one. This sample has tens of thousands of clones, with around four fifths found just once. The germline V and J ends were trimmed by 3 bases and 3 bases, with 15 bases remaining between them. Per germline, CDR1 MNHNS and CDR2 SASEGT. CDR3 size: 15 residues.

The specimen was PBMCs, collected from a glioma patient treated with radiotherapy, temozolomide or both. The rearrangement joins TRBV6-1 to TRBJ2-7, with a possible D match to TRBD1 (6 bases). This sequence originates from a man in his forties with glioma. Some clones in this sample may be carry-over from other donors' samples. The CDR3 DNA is TGTGCCAGCAGTGATGGGGGAACAGGGAACTACGAGCAGTACTTC. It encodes CASSDGGTGNYEQYF.